Presented here are 21 T cell receptor beta chains from one specimen sequenced in a study of T cells in localized non-small cell lung cancer (dated by TCRdb to the early 2020s). The method behind the library was the immunoSEQ multiplex PCR assay. TCRdb holds this immuneACCESS table with in-frame rearrangements only. Some clones are missing; in checked studies, unresolved V genes explain under half, and the rest has no known cause. This sample lists roughly 1,200 clones; roughly 25% were detected once. The leading ten clones occupy roughly 24% of the sample. This sample comprised normal lung tissue next to the tumor, obtained before any cancer treatment. These receptors were collected from a male donor at least 60 years old with stage I lung adenocarcinoma.

CDR3 protein: CATSRTDSSEKLFF. The CDR3 coding sequence is TGTGCCACCAGCAGGACGGACAGTAGCGAAAAACTGTTTTTT. This chain joins TRBV15 and TRBJ1-4, with TRBD1 as a possible D gene (6 bases). The CDR3 is made up of 14 amino acids. Trimming took 3 bases from V and 8 from J, leaving 13 bases between them. Germline V gene lookup returns CDR1 LNHNV and CDR2 YYDKDF (reference sequence).

This clone has only one observation. The chain recombines TRBV18 with TRBJ2-2; 8 bases are a match to TRBD2. The germline V gene encodes CDR1 KGHSH and CDR2 LQKENI. There are 17 residues in the CDR3. The V and J ends lost 4 bases and 0 bases, in that order; junction bases with no gene match: 7. CDR3 residues: CASSRLAGGTNTGELFF. Here the CDR3 DNA reads TGTGCCAGCTCACGTCTGGCGGGGGGAACGAACACCGGGGAGCTGTTTTTT.

The chain couples TRBV19 to TRBJ1-3, with a weak D call TRBD1 (5 bases). With 6 bases removed from V and 1 base from J, the gap between germline ends came to 13 bases. This CDR3 has 15 amino acids. CDR1 is LNHDA, CDR2 SQIVND, per germline (reference sequence). CDR3 protein: CASRRQGPSGNTIYF. The CDR3 region has the DNA TGTGCCAGTAGGCGTCAGGGCCCATCTGGAAACACCATATATTTT.

The rearrangement uses TRBV6-8 and TRBJ2-1, with 7 bases identical to TRBD2. Trimming cost V 7 bases and J 2 bases; bases outside gene matches: 11. The CDR3 is 16 residues long. The germline V gene encodes CDR1 MNHGY and CDR2 SAAAGT. CDR3 nucleotide sequence: TGTGCCAGCAAAGGGAGCGGGGCTTCGACCTACAATGAGCAGTTCTTC. It specifies CASKGSGASTYNEQFF.

The table lists this clone with a count of one. The CDR3 DNA sequence: TGTGCCAGTAGTATTGCGGGGGCCCTCGGACAGCCCCAGCATTTT. Translated: CASSIAGALGQPQHF. V gene TRBV19 combines with J gene TRBJ1-5; a possible D gene is TRBD1 (6 bases). Germline-derived CDR1 and CDR2 are LNHDA and SQIVND (reference sequence). The V and J ends lost 3 bases and 7 bases respectively, with 16 bases between them. The CDR3 loop spans 15 amino acids.

The chain links TRBV25-1 to TRBJ1-1; D is ambiguous. V dropped 8 bases and J dropped 5 bases, with 12 bases sitting between them. Germline assignment: CDR1 MGHDK and CDR2 SYGVNS. This CDR3 has 12 amino acids. This chain's CDR3 is CASRLGGTEAFF. The CDR3 nucleotides read TGTGCCAGCCGCCTGGGAGGGACTGAAGCTTTCTTT. Filled out from reference TRBV25-1 and TRBJ1-1, the complete variable domain reads EADIYQTPRYLVIGTGKKITLECSQTMGHDKMYWYQQDPGMELHLIHYSYGVNSTEKGDLSSESTVSRIRTEHFPLTLESARPSHTSQYLCASRLGGTEAFFGQGTRLTVV.

V usage is TRBV6-8 and J usage is TRBJ1-1; a possible D gene is TRBD1 (6 bases). The CDR3 covers 13 residues. Trimming left V 8 bases short and J 7 bases short, with 17 bases between. Germline V gene data show CDR1 as MNHGY and CDR2 as SAAAGT. The CDR3, as DNA: TGTGCCAGCGGGCGGGGAGGGGGGGATGAAGCTTTCTTT. It translates to CASGRGGGDEAFF.

This clone was found a few times. The J gene is TRBJ1-2, the V gene TRBV6-8, with D maybe TRBD1 (5 bases). Trimming cost V 5 bases and J 8 bases, with 21 bases left between them. This CDR3 has 15 amino acids. The V gene's germline CDR1 is MNHGY and CDR2 SAAAGT. In DNA form, the CDR3 reads TGTGCCAGCAGTCCGGGGGGGAGCAGGCTTTTGGGCTACACCTTC. It specifies CASSPGGSRLLGYTF.

CDR3 coding DNA: TGTGCTAGTGCCCTACCTGGGGGGCTAGAGACCCAGTACTTC. Protein product: CASALPGGLETQYF. The chain is built from TRBV12-5 and TRBJ2-5, with D possibly called TRBD1 or TRBD2 (6 bases each). Germline V gives CDR1 LGHNT, CDR2 FRNRAP. The CDR3 has 14 residues. V shed 7 bases and J shed 4 bases, with 16 bases lying between them.

In its sample, this clone was seen a few times. The chain recombines TRBV11-3 with TRBJ1-1; maybe TRBD1 (5 bases). Deletions cut 5 bases from V and 5 bases from J, with 15 bases between. The germline gives CDR1 SGHNT, CDR2 YENEEA. The CDR3 contains 14 residues. The CDR3 DNA follows: TGTGCCAGCAGCGAGAGACAGCGCAGGACTGAAGCTTTCTTT. This translates into CASSERQRRTEAFF.

The chain recombines TRBV10-3 with TRBJ1-2; unclear D gene. CDR1 and CDR2 from the germline V gene are ENHRY and SYGVKD. The length of the CDR3 is 14 residues. V lost 0 bases and J 8 bases, leaving 13 bases between the germline ends. The CDR3 coding sequence is TGTGCCATCAGTGAGTCTGCCAACTTGGGAGGCTACACCTTC. Translating it yields CAISESANLGGYTF.

This clone was seen only a few times. The chain joins TRBV15 to TRBJ2-1; possible D gene TRBD2, 6 bases. Germline loops: CDR1 LNHNV, CDR2 YYDKDF (reference sequence). V shed 0 bases and J shed 3 bases, with 15 bases lying between them. The length of the CDR3 is 17 residues. The CDR3 region has the DNA TGTGCCACCAGCAGAGACGTAACTAGCCCACTCTACAATGAGCAGTTCTTC. As protein: CATSRDVTSPLYNEQFF.

This clone counts as medium-sized. The genes are TRBV1 and TRBJ2-7; TRBD1, the D gene given by the table, was not confirmed from the DNA. TRBV1 is an annotated pseudogene. The CDR3 has 14 residues. The CDR3 DNA follows: TGCGCCAGCAGCCAAGATGGGCAGGGATACGAGCAGTACTTC. It codes for CASSQDGQGYEQYF.

The gene calls are TRBV15 and TRBJ1-5; D may be TRBD1 (5 bases). The V gene's germline CDR1 is LNHNV and CDR2 YYDKDF (reference sequence). The CDR3 covers 16 residues. Between the trimmed V and J ends, which lost 2 bases and 3 bases, there was a span of 14 bases. In DNA, the CDR3 is TGTGCCACCAGCAGACGGAGCAGGGCCTCCAATCAGCCCCAGCATTTT. This encodes CATSRRSRASNQPQHF. The full variable domain, in which reference TRBV15 and TRBJ1-5 provide the parts outside the CDR3, is DAMVIQNPRYQVTQFGKPVTLSCSQTLNHNVMYWYQQKSSQAPKLLFHYYDKDFNNEADTPDNFQSRRPNTSFCFLDIRSPGLGDTAMYLCATSRRSRASNQPQHFGDGTRLSIL.

This clone showed up just once. This chain links TRBV18 with TRBJ1-3, with 7 bases aligning to TRBD1. Trimming cost V 5 bases and J 0 bases; bases outside gene matches: 4. CDR3 length: 15 residues. CDR1 and CDR2 from the germline V gene are KGHSH and LQKENI. The CDR3 loop reads CASSFGTDSGNTIYF. The DNA for the CDR3 is TGTGCCAGCTCATTCGGGACAGACTCTGGAAACACCATATATTTT.

This clone was seen only a few times. The chain uses TRBV27 and TRBJ1-1, with 8 bases that match TRBD1. Germline CDR1 MNHEY, CDR2 SMNVEV (reference sequence). With 6 bases clipped from V and 1 base from J, the junction kept 4 bases outside the gene matches. CDR3 length: 14 residues. CDR3 in DNA: TGTGCCAGCAGCTTCGGACAGGGGAACACTGAAGCTTTCTTT. It is translated as CASSFGQGNTEAFF.

The chain employs TRBV16 and TRBJ1-1; D remains ambiguous. Germline lookup yields CDR1 KGHSY and CDR2 FQNENV. The CDR3 loop spans 14 amino acids. Trimming took off 4 bases at V and 1 base at J, with 10 bases between the two ends. The CDR3 loop is CASSPASRNTEAFF. The DNA for the CDR3 is TGTGCCAGCAGCCCAGCCAGCAGGAACACTGAAGCTTTCTTT.

The V call is TRBV6-8, the J call TRBJ2-7; TRBD2 matches 12 bases. Germline-derived CDR1 and CDR2 are MNHGY and SAAAGT. Unmatched junction bases numbered 6, after V lost 6 bases and J lost 3 bases. CDR3 length equals 15 residues. The CDR3 nucleotides read TGTGCCAGCAGGAGGGGGACTAGCGGGTTCTACGAGCAGTACTTC. The encoded protein is CASRRGTSGFYEQYF.

By frequency in the sample, this clone is medium-sized. The rearrangement uses TRBV6-8 and TRBJ2-3; possibly TRBD1 for D (5 bases). V was cut by 0 bases and J by 0 bases, with 13 bases left in between. CDR1 MNHGY and CDR2 SAAAGT come from the germline V gene. The CDR3 is made up of 17 amino acids. CDR3 loop: CASSYSIGQGSTDTQYF. The CDR3 nucleotides read TGTGCCAGCAGTTACTCGATAGGGCAGGGAAGCACAGATACGCAGTATTTT.

This clone was seen only a few times. The rearrangement links TRBV6-8 to TRBJ2-1, with 10 bases that match TRBD1. V gave up 5 bases and J gave up 1 base; unmatched junction bases: 8. CDR3 length: 17 amino acids. The germline CDR1 and CDR2 sequences are MNHGY and SAAAGT. CDR3 DNA: TGTGCCAGCAGTCGGACAGGGGGTAGGTTGTCCTACAATGAGCAGTTCTTC. Protein: CASSRTGGRLSYNEQFF.

This clone showed up just a few times. The genes are TRBV29-1 and TRBJ1-5, with 11 bases fitting TRBD1. CDR1 is SQVTM, CDR2 ANQGSEA, per germline. V was pared by 4 bases and J by 7 bases, with 6 bases of the junction left unmatched. This CDR3 has 14 amino acids. CDR3 DNA: TGCAGCGTTGGGGGACAGGGGGTAGGGCAGCCCCAGCATTTT. Its protein product is CSVGGQGVGQPQHF.